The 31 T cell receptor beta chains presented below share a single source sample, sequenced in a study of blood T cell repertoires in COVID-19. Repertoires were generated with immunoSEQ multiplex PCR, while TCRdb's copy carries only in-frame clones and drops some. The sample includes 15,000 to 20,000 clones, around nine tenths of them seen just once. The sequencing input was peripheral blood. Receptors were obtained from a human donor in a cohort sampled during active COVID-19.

The CDR3 loop reads CASSVDGGVNTGELFF. In nucleotides, the CDR3 is TGTGCCAGCAGCGTAGACGGCGGGGTGAACACCGGGGAGCTGTTTTTT. V is TRBV9 and J is TRBJ2-2, with D possibly matching TRBD2 (6 bases). Germline loops: CDR1 SGDLS, CDR2 YYNGEE. V lost 0 bases and J lost 1, with 10 bases in between. The CDR3 totals 16 residues.

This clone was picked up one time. CDR3 coding DNA: TGTGCCAGCAGTTTATTTGGACAGCCTAACACTGAAGCTTTCTTT. It specifies CASSLFGQPNTEAFF. The chain joins TRBV28 to TRBJ1-1, with D tentatively TRBD1 (6 bases). The V gene lost 1 base and the J gene lost 2 bases, with 11 bases spanning the gap. The germline V gene encodes CDR1 MDHEN and CDR2 SYDVKM. This CDR3 region has 15 residues.

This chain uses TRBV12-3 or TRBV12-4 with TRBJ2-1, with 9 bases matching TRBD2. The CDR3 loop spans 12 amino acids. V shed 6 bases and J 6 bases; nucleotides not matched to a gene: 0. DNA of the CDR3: TGTGCCAGCAGGACTAGCGGCAATGAGCAGTTCTTC. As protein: CASRTSGNEQFF.

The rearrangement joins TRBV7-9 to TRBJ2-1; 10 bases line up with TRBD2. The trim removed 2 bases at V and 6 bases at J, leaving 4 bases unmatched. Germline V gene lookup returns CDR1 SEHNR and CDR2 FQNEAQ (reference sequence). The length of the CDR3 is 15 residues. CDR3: CASSLKAGGSNEQFF. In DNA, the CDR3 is TGTGCCAGCAGCTTAAAAGCGGGGGGGTCCAATGAGCAGTTCTTC. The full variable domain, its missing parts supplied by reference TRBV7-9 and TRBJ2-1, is DTGVSQNPRHKITKRGQNVTFRCDPISEHNRLYWYRQTLGQGPEFLTYFQNEAQLEKSRLLSDRFSAERPKGSFSTLEIQRTEQGDSAMYLCASSLKAGGSNEQFFGPGTRLTVL.

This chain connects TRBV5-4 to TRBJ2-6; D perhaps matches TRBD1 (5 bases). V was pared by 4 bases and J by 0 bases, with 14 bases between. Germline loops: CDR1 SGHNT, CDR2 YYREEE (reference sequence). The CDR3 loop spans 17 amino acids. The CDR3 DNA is TGTGCCAGCAGCGGGCAGGGCCGAGTCTCTGGGGCCAACGTCCTGACTTTC. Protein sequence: CASSGQGRVSGANVLTF.

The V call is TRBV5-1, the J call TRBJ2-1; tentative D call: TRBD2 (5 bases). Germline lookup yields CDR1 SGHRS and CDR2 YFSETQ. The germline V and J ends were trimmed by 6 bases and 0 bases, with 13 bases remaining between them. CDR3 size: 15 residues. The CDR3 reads CASIEADSSYNEQFF. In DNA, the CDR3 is TGCGCCAGCATCGAAGCGGATAGCTCCTACAATGAGCAGTTCTTC.

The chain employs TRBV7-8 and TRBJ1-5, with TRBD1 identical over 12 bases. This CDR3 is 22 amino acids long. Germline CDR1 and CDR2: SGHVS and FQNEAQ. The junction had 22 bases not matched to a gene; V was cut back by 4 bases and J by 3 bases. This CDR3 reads CASSSEILRPGQGAVINQPQHF. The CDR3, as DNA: TGTGCCAGCAGCTCCGAAATCCTACGGCCGGGACAGGGGGCAGTTATCAATCAGCCCCAGCATTTT.

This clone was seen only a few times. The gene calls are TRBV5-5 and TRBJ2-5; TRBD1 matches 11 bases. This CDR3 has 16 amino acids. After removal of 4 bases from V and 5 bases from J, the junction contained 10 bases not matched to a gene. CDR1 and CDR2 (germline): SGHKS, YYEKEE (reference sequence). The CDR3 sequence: CASSQRTGGKGETQYF. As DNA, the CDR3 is TGTGCCAGCAGCCAGAGGACAGGGGGCAAGGGCGAGACCCAGTACTTC.

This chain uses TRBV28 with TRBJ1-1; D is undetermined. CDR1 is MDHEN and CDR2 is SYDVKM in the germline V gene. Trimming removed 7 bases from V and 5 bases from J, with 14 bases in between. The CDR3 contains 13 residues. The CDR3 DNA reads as TGTGCCAGCAAAAAAAACAGCCGGACTGAAGCTTTCTTT. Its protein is CASKKNSRTEAFF.

Here the CDR3 DNA reads TGTGCCAGCAGCAGAAGCAGGGTAGGTTTGGATGGTCAGCCCCAGCATTTT. Encoded protein: CASSRSRVGLDGQPQHF. The chain combines TRBV7-8 with TRBJ1-5; D perhaps matches TRBD1 (5 bases). The V end was cut by 5 bases, the J end by 6 bases, with 23 bases between. Looked up from germline, CDR1 is SGHVS and CDR2 is FQNEAQ. The length of the CDR3 is 17 residues.

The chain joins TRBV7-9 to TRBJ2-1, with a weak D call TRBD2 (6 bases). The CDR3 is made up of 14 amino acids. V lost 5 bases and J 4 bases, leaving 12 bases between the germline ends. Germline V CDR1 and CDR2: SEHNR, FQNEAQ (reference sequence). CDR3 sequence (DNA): TGTGCCAGCAGCCTAACGGGACTTTACAATGAGCAGTTCTTC. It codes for CASSLTGLYNEQFF.

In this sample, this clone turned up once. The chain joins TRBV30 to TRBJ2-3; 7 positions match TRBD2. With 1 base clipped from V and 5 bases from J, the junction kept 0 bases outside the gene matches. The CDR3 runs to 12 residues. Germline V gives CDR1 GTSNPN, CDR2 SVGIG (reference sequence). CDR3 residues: CAWSGGGDTQYF. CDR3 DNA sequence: TGTGCCTGGAGTGGGGGGGGAGATACGCAGTATTTT.

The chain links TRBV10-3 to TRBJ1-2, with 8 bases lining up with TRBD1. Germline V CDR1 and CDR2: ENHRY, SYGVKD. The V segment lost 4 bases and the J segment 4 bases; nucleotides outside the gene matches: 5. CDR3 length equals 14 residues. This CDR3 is CAISGTGSGYGYTF. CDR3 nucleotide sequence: TGTGCCATCAGTGGGACAGGGTCGGGCTATGGCTACACCTTC.

The CDR3 loop is CSGMTAYTEAFF. In DNA, the CDR3 is TGCAGCGGAATGACAGCATACACTGAAGCTTTCTTT. V usage is TRBV29-1 and J usage is TRBJ1-1; possible D gene TRBD1, 5 bases. The germline V and J ends were trimmed by 7 bases and 3 bases, with 12 bases remaining between them. Germline V gene data show CDR1 as SQVTM and CDR2 as ANQGSEA. The CDR3 is 12 residues long.

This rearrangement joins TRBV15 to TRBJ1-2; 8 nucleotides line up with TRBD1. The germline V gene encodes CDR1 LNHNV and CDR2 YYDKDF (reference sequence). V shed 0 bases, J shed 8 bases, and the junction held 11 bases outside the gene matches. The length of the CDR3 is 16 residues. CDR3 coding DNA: TGTGCCACCAGCAGAGACCCTACTAACACAGGGGGAGGCTACACCTTC. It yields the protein CATSRDPTNTGGGYTF.

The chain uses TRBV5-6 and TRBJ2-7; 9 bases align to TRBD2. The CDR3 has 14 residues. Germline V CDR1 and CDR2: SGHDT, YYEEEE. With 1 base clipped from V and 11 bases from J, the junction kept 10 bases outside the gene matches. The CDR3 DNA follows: TGTGCCAGCAGCTTGTATGCGGCGGGAGGGCAAAAGTACTTC. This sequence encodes CASSLYAAGGQKYF.

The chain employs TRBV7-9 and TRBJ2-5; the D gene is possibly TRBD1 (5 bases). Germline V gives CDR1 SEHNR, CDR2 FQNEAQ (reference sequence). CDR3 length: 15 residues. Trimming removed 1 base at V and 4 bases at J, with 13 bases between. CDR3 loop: CASSLEVGQGETQYF. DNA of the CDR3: TGTGCCAGCAGCTTAGAGGTTGGGCAGGGAGAGACCCAGTACTTC.

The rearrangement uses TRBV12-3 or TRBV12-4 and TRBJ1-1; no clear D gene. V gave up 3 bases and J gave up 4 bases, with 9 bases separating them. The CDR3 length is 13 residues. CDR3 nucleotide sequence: TGTGCCAGCAGTTTTGGTCGGAGCACTGAAGCTTTCTTT. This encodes CASSFGRSTEAFF.

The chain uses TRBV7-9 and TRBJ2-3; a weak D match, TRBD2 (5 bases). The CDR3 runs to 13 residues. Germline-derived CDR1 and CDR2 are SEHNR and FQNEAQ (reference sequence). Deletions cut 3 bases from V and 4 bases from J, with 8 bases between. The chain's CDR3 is CASSFGVADTQYF. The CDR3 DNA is TGTGCCAGCAGCTTCGGGGTGGCAGATACGCAGTATTTT.

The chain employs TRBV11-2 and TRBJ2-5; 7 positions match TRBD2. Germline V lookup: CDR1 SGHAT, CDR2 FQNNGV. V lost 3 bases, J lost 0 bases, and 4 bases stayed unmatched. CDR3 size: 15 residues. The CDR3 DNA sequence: TGTGCCAGCAGCTTTTTAGCGGGCTACCAAGAGACCCAGTACTTC. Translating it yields CASSFLAGYQETQYF.

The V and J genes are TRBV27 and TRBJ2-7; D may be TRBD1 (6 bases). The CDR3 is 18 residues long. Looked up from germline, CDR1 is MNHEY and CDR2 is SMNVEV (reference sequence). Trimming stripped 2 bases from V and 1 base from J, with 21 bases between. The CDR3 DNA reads TGTGCCAGCAGTTTACCCCGGACAGCCAAAAGCCTGTCCTACGAGCAGTACTTC. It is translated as CASSLPRTAKSLSYEQYF.

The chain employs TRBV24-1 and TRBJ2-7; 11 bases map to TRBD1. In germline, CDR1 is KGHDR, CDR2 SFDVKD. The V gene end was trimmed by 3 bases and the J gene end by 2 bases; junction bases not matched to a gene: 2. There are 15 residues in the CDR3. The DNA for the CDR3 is TGTGCCACCAGTGATCCGGGACAGGGGGCCTACGAGCAGTACTTC. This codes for CATSDPGQGAYEQYF.

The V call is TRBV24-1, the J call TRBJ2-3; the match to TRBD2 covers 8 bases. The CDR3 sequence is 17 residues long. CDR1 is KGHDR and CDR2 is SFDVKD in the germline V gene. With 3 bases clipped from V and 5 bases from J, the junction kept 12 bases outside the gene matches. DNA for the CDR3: TGTGCCACCAGTGATGGGTGGGCAGCGGGAGCTGGAGATACGCAGTATTTT. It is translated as CATSDGWAAGAGDTQYF.

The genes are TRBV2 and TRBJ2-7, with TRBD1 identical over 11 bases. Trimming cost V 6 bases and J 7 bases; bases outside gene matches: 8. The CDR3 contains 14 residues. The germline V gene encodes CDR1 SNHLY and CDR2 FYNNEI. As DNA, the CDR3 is TGTGCCAGCAGGTCCGGGACAGGGGGTGAGGAGCAGTACTTC. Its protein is CASRSGTGGEEQYF.

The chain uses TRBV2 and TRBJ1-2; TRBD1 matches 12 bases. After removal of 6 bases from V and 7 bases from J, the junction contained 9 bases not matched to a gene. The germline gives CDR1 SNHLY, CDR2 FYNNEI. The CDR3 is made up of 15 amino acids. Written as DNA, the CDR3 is TGTGCCAGCAGAGTCCCGGGACAGGGGGCGGGTGGCTACACCTTC. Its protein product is CASRVPGQGAGGYTF.

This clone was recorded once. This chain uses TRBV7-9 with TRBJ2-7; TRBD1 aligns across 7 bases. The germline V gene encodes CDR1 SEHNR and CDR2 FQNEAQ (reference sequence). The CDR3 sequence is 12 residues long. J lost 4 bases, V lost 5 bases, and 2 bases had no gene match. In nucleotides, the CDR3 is TGTGCCAGCAGCGAACAGGGGTACGAGCAGTACTTC. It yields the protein CASSEQGYEQYF.

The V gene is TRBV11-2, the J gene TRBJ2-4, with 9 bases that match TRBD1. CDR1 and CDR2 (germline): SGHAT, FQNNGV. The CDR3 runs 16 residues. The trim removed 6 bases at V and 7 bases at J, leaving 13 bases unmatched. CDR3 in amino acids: CASRLKSGTGRNIQYF. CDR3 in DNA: TGTGCCAGCAGGCTAAAATCCGGGACAGGGCGGAACATTCAGTACTTC.

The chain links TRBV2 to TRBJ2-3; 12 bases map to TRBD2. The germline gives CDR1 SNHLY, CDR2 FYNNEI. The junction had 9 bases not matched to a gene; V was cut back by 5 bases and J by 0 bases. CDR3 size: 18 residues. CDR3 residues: CASSLLAGGRGSTDTQYF. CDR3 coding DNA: TGTGCCAGCAGTCTACTAGCGGGAGGAAGGGGTAGCACAGATACGCAGTATTTT.

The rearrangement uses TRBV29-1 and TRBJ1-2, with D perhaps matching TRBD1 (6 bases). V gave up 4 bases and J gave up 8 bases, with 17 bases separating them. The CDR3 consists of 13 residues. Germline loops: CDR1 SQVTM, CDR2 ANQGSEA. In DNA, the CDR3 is TGCAGCGTTGTATGGGGACACTTCATCGGCTACACCTTC. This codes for CSVVWGHFIGYTF.

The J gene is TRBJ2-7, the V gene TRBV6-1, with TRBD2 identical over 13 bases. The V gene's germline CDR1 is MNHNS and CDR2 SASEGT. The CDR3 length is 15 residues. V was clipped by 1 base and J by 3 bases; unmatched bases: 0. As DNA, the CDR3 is TGTGCCAGCAGTGAAGGGACTAGCGGGAGCTACGAGCAGTACTTC. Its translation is CASSEGTSGSYEQYF.

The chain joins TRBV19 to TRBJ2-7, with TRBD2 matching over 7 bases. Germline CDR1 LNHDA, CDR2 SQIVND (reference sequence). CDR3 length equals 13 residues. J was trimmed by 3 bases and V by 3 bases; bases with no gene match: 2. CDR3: CASSIGTNYEQYF. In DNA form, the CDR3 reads TGTGCCAGTAGTATCGGGACTAACTACGAGCAGTACTTC.